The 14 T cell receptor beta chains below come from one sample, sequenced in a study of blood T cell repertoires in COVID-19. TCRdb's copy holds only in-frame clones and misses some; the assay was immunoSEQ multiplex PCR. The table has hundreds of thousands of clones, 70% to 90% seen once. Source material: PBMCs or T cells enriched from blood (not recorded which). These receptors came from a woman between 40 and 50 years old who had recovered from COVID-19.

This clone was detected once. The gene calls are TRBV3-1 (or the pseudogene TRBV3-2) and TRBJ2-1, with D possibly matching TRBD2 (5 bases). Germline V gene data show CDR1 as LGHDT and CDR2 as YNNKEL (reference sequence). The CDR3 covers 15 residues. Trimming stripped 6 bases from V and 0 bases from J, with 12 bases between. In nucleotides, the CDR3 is TGTGCCAGCAGACAGAGCGGAATCTCCTACAATGAGCAGTTCTTC. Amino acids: CASRQSGISYNEQFF.

This CDR3 is CAWSSGGAEGYTF. CDR3 nucleotides: TGTGCCTGGAGTTCAGGGGGCGCAGAAGGCTACACCTTC. V and J are TRBV30 and TRBJ1-2, with 8 positions matching TRBD1. V shed 2 bases and J 8 bases; nucleotides not matched to a gene: 7. Germline lookup yields CDR1 GTSNPN and CDR2 SVGIG (reference sequence). The CDR3 runs 13 residues.

CDR3 DNA sequence: TGTGCCAGCAGCGTCGGAGCTGCTGAGACCCAGTACTTC. Protein: CASSVGAAETQYF. The chain couples TRBV9 to TRBJ2-5; no definite D call. Germline assignment: CDR1 SGDLS and CDR2 YYNGEE. The CDR3 spans 13 residues. Trimming shortened V by 2 bases and J by 5 bases, and 10 bases separated the two germline ends.

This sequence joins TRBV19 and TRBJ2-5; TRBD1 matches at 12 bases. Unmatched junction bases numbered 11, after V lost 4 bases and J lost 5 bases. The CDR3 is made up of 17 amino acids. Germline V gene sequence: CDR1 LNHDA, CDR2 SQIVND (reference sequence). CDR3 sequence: CASSTLHGTGGSETQYF. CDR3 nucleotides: TGTGCCAGTAGTACCTTGCACGGGACAGGGGGCTCGGAGACCCAGTACTTC.

This chain's CDR3 is CASTMTSGGARYEQYF. The CDR3 DNA reads TGTGCCAGCACTATGACTAGCGGGGGGGCTCGCTACGAGCAGTACTTC. This chain uses TRBV28 with TRBJ2-7; 14 bases fit TRBD2. The CDR3 spans 16 residues. Germline-derived CDR1 and CDR2 are MDHEN and SYDVKM. V lost 7 bases and J lost 3; bases outside the gene matches: 8.

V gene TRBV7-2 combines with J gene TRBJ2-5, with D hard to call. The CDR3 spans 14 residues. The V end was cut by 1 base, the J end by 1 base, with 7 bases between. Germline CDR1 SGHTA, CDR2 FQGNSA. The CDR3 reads CASSLGGAQETQYF. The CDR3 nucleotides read TGTGCCAGCAGCTTAGGAGGTGCCCAAGAGACCCAGTACTTC.

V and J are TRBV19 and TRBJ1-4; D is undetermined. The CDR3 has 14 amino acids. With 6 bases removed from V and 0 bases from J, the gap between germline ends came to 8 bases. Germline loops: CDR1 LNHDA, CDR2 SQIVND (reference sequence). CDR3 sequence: CASRNTATNEKLFF. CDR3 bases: TGTGCCAGTAGGAATACAGCAACTAATGAAAAACTGTTTTTT.

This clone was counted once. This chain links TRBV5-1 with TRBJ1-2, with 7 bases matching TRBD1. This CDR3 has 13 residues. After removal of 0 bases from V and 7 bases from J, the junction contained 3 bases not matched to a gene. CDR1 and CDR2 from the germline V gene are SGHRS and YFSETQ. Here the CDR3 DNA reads TGCGCCAGCAGCTTGGAGGGGGCGGGTGGCTACACCTTC. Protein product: CASSLEGAGGYTF.

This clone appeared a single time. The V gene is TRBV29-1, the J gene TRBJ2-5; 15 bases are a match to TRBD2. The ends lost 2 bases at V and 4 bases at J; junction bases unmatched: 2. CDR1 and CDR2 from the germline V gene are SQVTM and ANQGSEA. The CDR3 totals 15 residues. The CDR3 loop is CSVERTSGRGETQYF. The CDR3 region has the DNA TGCAGCGTTGAAAGGACTAGCGGGAGGGGAGAGACCCAGTACTTC. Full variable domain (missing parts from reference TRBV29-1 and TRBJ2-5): SAVISQKPSRDICQRGTSLTIQCQVDSQVTMMFWYRQQPGQSLTLIATANQGSEATYESGFVIDKFPISRPNLTFSTLTVSNMSPEDSSIYLCSVERTSGRGETQYFGPGTRLLVL.

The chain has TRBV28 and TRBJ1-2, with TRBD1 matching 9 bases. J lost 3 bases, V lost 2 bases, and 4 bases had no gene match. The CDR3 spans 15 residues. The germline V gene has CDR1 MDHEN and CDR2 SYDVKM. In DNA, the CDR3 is TGTGCCAGCAGTTTAGCCGGGACAGGGCACTATGGCTACACCTTC. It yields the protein CASSLAGTGHYGYTF.

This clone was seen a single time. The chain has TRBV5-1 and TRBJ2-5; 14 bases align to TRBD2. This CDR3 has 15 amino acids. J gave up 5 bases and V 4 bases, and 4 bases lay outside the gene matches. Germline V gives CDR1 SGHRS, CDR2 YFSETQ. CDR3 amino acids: CASSGTSGGPETQYF. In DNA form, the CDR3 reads TGCGCCAGCAGCGGGACTAGCGGGGGACCCGAGACCCAGTACTTC.

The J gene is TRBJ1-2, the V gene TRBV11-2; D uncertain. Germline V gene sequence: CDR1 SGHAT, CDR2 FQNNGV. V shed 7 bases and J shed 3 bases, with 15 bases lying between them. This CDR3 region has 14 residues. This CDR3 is CASTPDAGDYGYTF. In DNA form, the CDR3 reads TGTGCCAGCACCCCGGACGCGGGAGACTATGGCTACACCTTC.

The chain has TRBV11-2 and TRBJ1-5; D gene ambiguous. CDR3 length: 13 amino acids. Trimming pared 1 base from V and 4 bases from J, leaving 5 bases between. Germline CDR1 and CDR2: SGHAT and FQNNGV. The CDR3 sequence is CASSLGTNQPQHF. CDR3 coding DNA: TGTGCCAGCAGCTTAGGCACTAATCAGCCCCAGCATTTT.

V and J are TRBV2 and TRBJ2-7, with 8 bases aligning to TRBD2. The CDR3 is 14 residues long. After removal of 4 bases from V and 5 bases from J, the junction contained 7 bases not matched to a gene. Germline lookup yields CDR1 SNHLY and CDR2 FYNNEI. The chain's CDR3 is CASSGSGGLHEQYF. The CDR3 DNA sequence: TGTGCCAGCAGTGGGTCGGGGGGGCTCCACGAGCAGTACTTC.